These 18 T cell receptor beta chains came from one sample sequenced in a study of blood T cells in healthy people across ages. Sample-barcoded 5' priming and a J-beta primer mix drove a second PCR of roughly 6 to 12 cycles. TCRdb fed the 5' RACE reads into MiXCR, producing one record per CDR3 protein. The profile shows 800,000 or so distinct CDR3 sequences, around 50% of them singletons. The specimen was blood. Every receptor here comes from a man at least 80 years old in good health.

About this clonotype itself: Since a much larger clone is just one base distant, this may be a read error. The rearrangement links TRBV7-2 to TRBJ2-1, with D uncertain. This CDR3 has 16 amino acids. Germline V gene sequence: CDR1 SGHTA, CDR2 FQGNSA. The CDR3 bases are TGTGCCGGCAGCTTAGGACCGGACCCTAGAAACAATGAGCAGTTCTTC. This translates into CAGSLGPDPRNNEQFF.

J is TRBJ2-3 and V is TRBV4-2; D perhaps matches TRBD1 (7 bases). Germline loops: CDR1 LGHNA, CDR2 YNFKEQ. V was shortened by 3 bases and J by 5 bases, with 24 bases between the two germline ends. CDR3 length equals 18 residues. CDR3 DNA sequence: TGTGCCAGCAGCCATGCAACTAGCAGGGGGGCAGCGGGAGATACGCAGTATTTT. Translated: CASSHATSRGAAGDTQYF.

As DNA, the CDR3 is TGCAGTGCCAATCCGCCGACAGGGATTTATGGCTACACCTTC. It is translated as CSANPPTGIYGYTF. This rearrangement joins TRBV20-1 to TRBJ1-2; TRBD1 agrees at 7 bases. V shed 6 bases and J 5 bases; nucleotides not matched to a gene: 12. Germline CDR1 reads DFQATT; CDR2 reads SNEGSKA (reference sequence). This CDR3 has 14 amino acids.

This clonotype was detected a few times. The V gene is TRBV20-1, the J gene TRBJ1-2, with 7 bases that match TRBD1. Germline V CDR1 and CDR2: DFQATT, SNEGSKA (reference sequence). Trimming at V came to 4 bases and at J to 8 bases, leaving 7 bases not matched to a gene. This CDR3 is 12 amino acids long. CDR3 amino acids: CSATGTAEGYTF. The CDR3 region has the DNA TGCAGTGCTACCGGGACAGCCGAAGGCTACACCTTC.

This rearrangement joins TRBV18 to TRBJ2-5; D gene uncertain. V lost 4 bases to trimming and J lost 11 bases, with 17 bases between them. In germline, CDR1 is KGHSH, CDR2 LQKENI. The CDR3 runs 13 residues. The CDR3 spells CASSLEPPKEQYF. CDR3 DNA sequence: TGTGCCAGCTCACTCGAACCGCCCAAGGAGCAGTACTTC.

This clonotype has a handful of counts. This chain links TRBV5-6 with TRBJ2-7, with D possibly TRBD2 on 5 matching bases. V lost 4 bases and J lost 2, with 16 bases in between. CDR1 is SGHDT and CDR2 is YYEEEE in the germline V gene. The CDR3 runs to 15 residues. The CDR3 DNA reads TGTGCCAGCAGCCTCAGCGAGAGGGATACCTACGAGCAGTACTTC. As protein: CASSLSERDTYEQYF. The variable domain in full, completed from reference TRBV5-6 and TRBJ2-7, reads DAGVTQSPTHLIKTRGQQVTLRCSPKSGHDTVSWYQQALGQGPQFIFQYYEEEERQRGNFPDRFSGHQFPNYSSELNVNALLLGDSALYLCASSLSERDTYEQYFGPGTRLTVT.

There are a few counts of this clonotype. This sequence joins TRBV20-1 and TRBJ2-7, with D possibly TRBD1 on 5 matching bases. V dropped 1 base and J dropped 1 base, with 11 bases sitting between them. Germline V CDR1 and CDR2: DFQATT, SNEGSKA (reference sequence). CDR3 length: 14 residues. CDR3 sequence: CSARGPTDSYEQYF. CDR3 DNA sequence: TGCAGTGCTAGAGGACCGACAGATTCCTACGAGCAGTACTTC.

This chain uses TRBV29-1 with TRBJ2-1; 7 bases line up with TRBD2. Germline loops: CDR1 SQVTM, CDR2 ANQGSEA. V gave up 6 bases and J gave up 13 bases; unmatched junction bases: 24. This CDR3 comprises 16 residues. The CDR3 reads CSVFSGPPRAGETQFF. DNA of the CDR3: TGCAGCGTCTTTAGCGGACCACCTAGGGCGGGAGAGACCCAGTTCTTC.

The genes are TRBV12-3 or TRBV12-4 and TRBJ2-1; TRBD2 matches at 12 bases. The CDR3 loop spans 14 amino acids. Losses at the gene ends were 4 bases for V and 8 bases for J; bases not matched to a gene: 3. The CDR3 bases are TGTGCCAGCAGTTGGACTAGCGGGATGGATGAGCAGTTCTTC. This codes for CASSWTSGMDEQFF.

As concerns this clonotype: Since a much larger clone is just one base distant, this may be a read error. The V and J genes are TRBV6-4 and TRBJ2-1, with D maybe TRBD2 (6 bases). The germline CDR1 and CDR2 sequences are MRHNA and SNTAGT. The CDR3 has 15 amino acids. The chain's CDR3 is CASSAEAGLYKEQFF. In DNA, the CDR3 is TGTGCCAGCTCAGCCGAGGCGGGATTATACAAGGAGCAGTTCTTC.

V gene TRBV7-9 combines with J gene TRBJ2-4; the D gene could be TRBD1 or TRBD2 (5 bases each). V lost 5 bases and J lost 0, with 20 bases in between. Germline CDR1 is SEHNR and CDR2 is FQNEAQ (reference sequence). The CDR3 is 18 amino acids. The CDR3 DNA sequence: TGTGCCAGCAGCGACGCAGGGAACGCGGGTCTAGCCAAAAACATTCAGTACTTC. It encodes CASSDAGNAGLAKNIQYF.

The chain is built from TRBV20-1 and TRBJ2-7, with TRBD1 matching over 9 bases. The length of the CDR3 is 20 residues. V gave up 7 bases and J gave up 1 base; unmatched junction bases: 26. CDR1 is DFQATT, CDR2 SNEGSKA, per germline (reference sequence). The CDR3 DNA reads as TGCAGTGTCCTCCGGGACAGGGAAATAGCGGCCTACCTGGGGTCCTACGAGCAGTACTTC. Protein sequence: CSVLRDREIAAYLGSYEQYF.

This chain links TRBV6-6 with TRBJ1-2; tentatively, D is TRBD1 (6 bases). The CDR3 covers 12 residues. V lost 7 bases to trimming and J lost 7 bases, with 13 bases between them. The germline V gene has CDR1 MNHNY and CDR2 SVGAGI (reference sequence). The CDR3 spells CASNSGAGGYTF. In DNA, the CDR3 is TGTGCCAGCAATTCGGGGGCGGGTGGCTACACCTTC.

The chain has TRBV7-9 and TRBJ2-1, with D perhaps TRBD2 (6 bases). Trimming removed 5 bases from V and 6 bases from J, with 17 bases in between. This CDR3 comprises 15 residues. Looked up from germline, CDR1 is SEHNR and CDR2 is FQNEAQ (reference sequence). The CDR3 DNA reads TGTGCCAGCAGCGGGACCGGGACTCCCATCAATGAGCAGTTCTTC. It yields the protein CASSGTGTPINEQFF.

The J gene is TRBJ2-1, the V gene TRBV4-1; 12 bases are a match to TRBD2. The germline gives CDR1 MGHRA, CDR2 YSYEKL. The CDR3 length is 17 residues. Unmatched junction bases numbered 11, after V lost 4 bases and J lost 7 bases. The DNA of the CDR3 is TGCGCCAGCAGCCCTGGACTAGCGGGGCCAAAATCTAATGAGCAGTTCTTC. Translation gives CASSPGLAGPKSNEQFF.

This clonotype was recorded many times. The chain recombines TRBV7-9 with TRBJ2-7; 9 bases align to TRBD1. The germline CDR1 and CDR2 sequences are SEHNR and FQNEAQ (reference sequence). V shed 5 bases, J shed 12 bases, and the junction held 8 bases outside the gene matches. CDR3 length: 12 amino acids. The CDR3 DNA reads TGTGCCAGCAGCCCATCGGGACAGGGCTTGTACTTC. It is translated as CASSPSGQGLYF.

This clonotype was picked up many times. This CDR3 reads CASSSTRASDEQYF. DNA of the CDR3: TGTGCCAGCAGTTCCACAAGGGCAAGCGACGAGCAGTACTTC. J is TRBJ2-7 and V is TRBV28; no definite D call. The CDR3 length is 14 residues. Germline values: CDR1 MDHEN, CDR2 SYDVKM. V gave up 4 bases and J gave up 5 bases, with 15 bases separating them.

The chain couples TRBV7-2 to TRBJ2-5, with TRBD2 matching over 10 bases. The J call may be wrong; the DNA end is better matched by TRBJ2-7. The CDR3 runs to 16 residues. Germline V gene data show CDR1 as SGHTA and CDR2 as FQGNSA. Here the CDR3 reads CASTHEERGGLHEQYF. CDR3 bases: TGTGCCAGTACCCACGAGGAGCGGGGGGGCCTCCACGAGCAGTACTTC.